The 23 T cell receptor beta chains given below trace back to one sample, sequenced in a study of blood T cell repertoires in COVID-19. Only in-frame clones appear in the TCRdb table, and some are missing; sequencing was by immunoSEQ multiplex PCR. The sample contains approximately 170,000 clones, roughly 85% of which appear only once. Input material: peripheral blood. The receptors stem from a man over 45 with active or convalescent COVID-19.

This chain links TRBV5-6 with TRBJ1-2, with 7 bases lining up with TRBD1. The CDR3 runs 14 residues. In germline, CDR1 is SGHDT, CDR2 YYEEEE. J lost 4 bases, V lost 5 bases, and 8 bases had no gene match. The CDR3 nucleotides read TGTGCCAGCAGGGCATTGGGGGACAGCTATGGCTACACCTTC. Translated: CASRALGDSYGYTF.

This chain joins TRBV7-3 and TRBJ2-2, with a tentative D call TRBD2 (6 bases). This CDR3 has 14 amino acids. Germline CDR1 and CDR2: SGHTA and FQGTGA. Deletions cut 7 bases from V and 2 bases from J, with 11 bases between. CDR3 in DNA: TGTGCCAGCAATGGGGGGTCCAACACCGGGGAGCTGTTTTTT. It specifies CASNGGSNTGELFF. The variable domain in full, completed from reference TRBV7-3 and TRBJ2-2, reads GAGVSQTPSNKVTEKGKYVELRCDPISGHTALYWYRQSLGQGPEFLIYFQGTGAADDSGLPNDRFFAVRPEGSVSTLKIQRTERGDSAVYLCASNGGSNTGELFFGEGSRLTVL.

V is TRBV7-9 and J is TRBJ1-2, with D tentatively TRBD1 (5 bases). The germline gives CDR1 SEHNR, CDR2 FQNEAQ (reference sequence). The CDR3 is 14 residues long. V was shortened by 4 bases and J by 2 bases, with 11 bases between the two germline ends. CDR3 nucleotide sequence: TGTGCCAGCAGCTCGCAGGGAGGGAACTATGGCTACACCTTC. It is translated as CASSSQGGNYGYTF. The full variable domain, with the rest looked up from reference TRBV7-9 and TRBJ1-2, is DTGVSQNPRHKITKRGQNVTFRCDPISEHNRLYWYRQTLGQGPEFLTYFQNEAQLEKSRLLSDRFSAERPKGSFSTLEIQRTEQGDSAMYLCASSSQGGNYGYTFGSGTRLTVV.

The rearrangement joins TRBV11-2 to TRBJ2-1; D call uncertain. The CDR3 runs to 14 residues. The V and J ends lost 1 base and 9 bases respectively, with 13 bases between them. The germline V gene has CDR1 SGHAT and CDR2 FQNNGV. CDR3 region: CASSLGQHRSEQFF. The CDR3 DNA follows: TGTGCCAGCAGCTTAGGTCAACATAGGAGTGAGCAGTTCTTC.

The rearrangement uses TRBV24-1 and TRBJ1-2; D is possibly TRBD1 (5 bases). The V gene lost 8 bases and the J gene lost 12 bases, with 15 bases spanning the gap. The germline V gene encodes CDR1 KGHDR and CDR2 SFDVKD. The CDR3 totals 11 residues. CDR3: CATIRRGENTF. The DNA of the CDR3 is TGTGCCACCATACGGCGGGGGGAGAACACCTTC.

This rearrangement joins TRBV27 to TRBJ1-2; tentative D call: TRBD1 (6 bases). The germline CDR1 and CDR2 sequences are MNHEY and SMNVEV (reference sequence). Trimming cost V 7 bases and J 7 bases, with 19 bases left between them. This CDR3 contains 14 residues. The CDR3 coding sequence is TGTGCCAGCACTGAGGGGGGGGGCGGTACTGGCTACACCTTC. It yields the protein CASTEGGGGTGYTF.

This clone was detected only once. The chain combines TRBV11-2 with TRBJ1-6, with D uncertain. The germline gives CDR1 SGHAT, CDR2 FQNNGV. This CDR3 has 14 residues. Trimming removed 2 bases from V and 7 bases from J, with 9 bases in between. DNA of the CDR3: TGTGCCAGCAGCTTAACAGCACAAAATTCACCCCTCCACTTT. It codes for CASSLTAQNSPLHF.

The chain employs TRBV14 and TRBJ2-1; the D is unclear. The ends were cut back, 1 base at V and 1 base at J, with 8 bases in the middle. Germline V lookup: CDR1 SGHDN, CDR2 FVKESK. The CDR3 runs 15 residues. Written as DNA, the CDR3 is TGTGCCAGCAGCCAAGGAGGTCCTTCCTACAATGAGCAGTTCTTC. As protein: CASSQGGPSYNEQFF.

The V call is TRBV5-1, the J call TRBJ1-2, with D possibly matching TRBD1 (6 bases). The ends were cut back, 4 bases at V and 7 bases at J, with 14 bases in the middle. The CDR3 contains 13 residues. CDR1 and CDR2 from the germline V gene are SGHRS and YFSETQ. CDR3 protein: CASSPRDTGGYTF. The CDR3 DNA follows: TGCGCCAGCAGCCCCCGGGACACTGGTGGCTACACCTTC.

This chain uses TRBV5-1 with TRBJ2-5, with D possibly being TRBD1 (5 bases). Germline V lookup: CDR1 SGHRS, CDR2 YFSETQ. The CDR3 sequence is 16 residues long. V was pared by 3 bases and J by 1 base, with 16 bases between. CDR3 coding DNA: TGCGCCAGCAGCTCCCTTGACAGAGCCGCCCAAGAGACCCAGTACTTC. Translating gives CASSSLDRAAQETQYF.

The V gene is TRBV3-1 (or the pseudogene TRBV3-2), the J gene TRBJ2-7; the match to TRBD1 covers 7 bases. The CDR3 runs to 14 residues. V was pared by 5 bases and J by 3 bases, with 7 bases of the junction left unmatched. CDR1 and CDR2 (germline): LGHDT, YNNKEL (reference sequence). CDR3 sequence: CASSNPGQIYEQYF. In DNA, the CDR3 is TGTGCCAGCAGCAACCCGGGACAGATCTACGAGCAGTACTTC.

V usage is TRBV24-1 and J usage is TRBJ2-3; D might be TRBD1 (5 bases). The germline V gene has CDR1 KGHDR and CDR2 SFDVKD. The CDR3 sequence is 16 residues long. The V end lost 1 base, the J end lost 0 bases, and 10 bases lay between the germline ends. The CDR3 DNA reads TGTGCCACCAGTGATTTCTGGCAGGGAAGCACAGATACGCAGTATTTT. It translates to CATSDFWQGSTDTQYF.

The chain employs TRBV7-2 and TRBJ2-2; 11 nucleotides match TRBD2. There are 17 residues in the CDR3. Germline values: CDR1 SGHTA, CDR2 FQGNSA. Trimming took 2 bases from V and 1 from J; bases not matched to a gene: 3. DNA of the CDR3: TGTGCCAGCAGCTTACATGGGACTAGCGGGAACACCGGGGAGCTGTTTTTT. This gives the protein CASSLHGTSGNTGELFF.

This chain connects TRBV7-3 to TRBJ2-1; D possibly corresponds to TRBD2 (6 bases). The CDR3 sequence is 13 residues long. Germline V gene lookup returns CDR1 SGHTA and CDR2 FQGTGA. The ends were cut back, 5 bases at V and 5 bases at J, with 10 bases in the middle. The DNA of the CDR3 is TGTGCCAGCAGCAGGGACTTCGACAATGAGCAGTTCTTC. It yields the protein CASSRDFDNEQFF.

This clone was counted between two and nine times. This sequence joins TRBV6-6 and TRBJ1-2, with TRBD1 as a possible D gene (5 bases). Germline loops: CDR1 MNHNY, CDR2 SVGAGI (reference sequence). The V end was cut by 5 bases, the J end by 8 bases, with 12 bases between. The CDR3 totals 12 residues. CDR3 region: CASSISGQGYTF. CDR3 in DNA: TGTGCCAGCAGTATTTCAGGGCAGGGCTACACCTTC.

The chain couples TRBV5-5 to TRBJ2-5; D ambiguous. Trimming removed 1 base at V and 6 bases at J, with 7 bases between. Germline V gene lookup returns CDR1 SGHKS and CDR2 YYEKEE (reference sequence). The CDR3 extends over 12 amino acids. The chain's CDR3 is CASSLQFQTQYF. CDR3 nucleotide sequence: TGTGCCAGCAGCTTGCAGTTTCAGACCCAGTACTTC.

The V gene is TRBV29-1, the J gene TRBJ2-7; 10 bases are a match to TRBD1. J lost 4 bases, V lost 6 bases, and 3 bases had no gene match. CDR1 SQVTM and CDR2 ANQGSEA come from the germline V gene. CDR3 size: 12 residues. CDR3 protein: CSVTGGQYEQYF. In nucleotides, the CDR3 is TGCAGCGTGACAGGGGGCCAGTACGAGCAGTACTTC.

V and J are TRBV6-1 and TRBJ1-1; possible D gene TRBD1, 5 bases. Germline lookup yields CDR1 MNHNS and CDR2 SASEGT. The CDR3 has 13 residues. Trimming took 3 bases from V and 2 from J, leaving 7 bases between them. CDR3 sequence (DNA): TGTGCCAGCAGTGACGGGGGTAACACTGAAGCTTTCTTT. Its translation: CASSDGGNTEAFF.

V is TRBV18 and J is TRBJ1-3; 7 positions match TRBD1. The V gene end was trimmed by 3 bases and the J gene end by 8 bases; junction bases not matched to a gene: 13. The CDR3 has 16 amino acids. The germline CDR1 and CDR2 sequences are KGHSH and LQKENI. Written as DNA, the CDR3 is TGTGCCAGCTCACCTATGCCGGAGGGGGCAGAATACACCATATATTTT. This encodes CASSPMPEGAEYTIYF.

The rearrangement joins TRBV20-1 to TRBJ2-5; D may be TRBD1 (6 bases). This CDR3 is built from 16 residues. The V gene's germline CDR1 is DFQATT and CDR2 SNEGSKA (reference sequence). V gave up 3 bases and J gave up 2 bases, with 19 bases separating them. CDR3 in amino acids: CSASASRGVGQETQYF. The CDR3 DNA sequence: TGCAGTGCTAGTGCTAGCAGGGGAGTAGGGCAAGAGACCCAGTACTTC.

The rearrangement joins TRBV29-1 to TRBJ1-2, with 7 bases lining up with TRBD1. The junction had 8 bases not matched to a gene; V was cut back by 7 bases and J by 6 bases. The CDR3 has 12 residues. The germline CDR1 and CDR2 sequences are SQVTM and ANQGSEA. CDR3 bases: TGCAGCGGGCAACAGGGGTTACATGGCTACACCTTC. Encoded protein: CSGQQGLHGYTF.

The gene calls are TRBV24-1 and TRBJ2-1; tentatively, D is TRBD2 (5 bases). The germline V gene has CDR1 KGHDR and CDR2 SFDVKD. This CDR3 region has 16 residues. V dropped 0 bases and J dropped 8 bases, with 16 bases sitting between them. The CDR3 region is CATSDLLSSTWDEQFF. The CDR3 bases are TGTGCCACCAGTGATTTGTTGTCTAGCACGTGGGATGAGCAGTTCTTC.

Note on this clone: Germline is not matched at one junction end, which may reflect a read error. The rearrangement links TRBV7-2 to TRBJ1-2; D gene unclear. CDR1 is SGHTA and CDR2 is FQGNSA in the germline V gene. This CDR3 is 13 amino acids long. The CDR3 loop reads CASSLEWRKSYAF. In DNA form, the CDR3 reads TGTGCCAGCAGCTTAGAATGGAGAAAATCCTACGCCTTC.